Each of the 26 T cell receptor beta chains below was sequenced from the same sample in a study of blood T cell repertoires in COVID-19. Repertoires were generated with immunoSEQ multiplex PCR, while TCRdb's copy carries only in-frame clones and drops some. Seen here are about 43,000 clones, about nine tenths observed once, and the top ten hold approximately 8%. Sequenced material: peripheral blood. The receptor source for this set is a man between 60 and 75 years old with active COVID-19.

The chain has TRBV29-1 and TRBJ2-5; D possibly corresponds to TRBD1 (6 bases). The germline CDR1 and CDR2 sequences are SQVTM and ANQGSEA. The CDR3 contains 13 residues. Trimming took off 5 bases at V and 7 bases at J, with 17 bases between the two ends. For the CDR3, the DNA is TGCAGCGTTACAACAGGGTCAAGGGGGACCCAGTACTTC. It codes for CSVTTGSRGTQYF.

The genes are TRBV19 and TRBJ2-1; 9 bases are a match to TRBD2. CDR1 and CDR2 from the germline V gene are LNHDA and SQIVND (reference sequence). The V segment lost 5 bases and the J segment 7 bases; nucleotides outside the gene matches: 12. The CDR3 has 16 amino acids. DNA of the CDR3: TGTGCCAGTAGTGACATGCCGGGGACTAGCCGTAATGAGCAGTTCTTC. It is translated as CASSDMPGTSRNEQFF.

With regard to this clone: Since a much larger clone is just one base distant, this may be a read error. V and J are TRBV9 and TRBJ2-1; 7 bases align to TRBD1. Germline V gene data show CDR1 as SGDLS and CDR2 as YYNGEE. There are 15 residues in the CDR3. The CDR3 loop reads CAGSAQGVGYNEQFF. CDR3 nucleotides: TGTGCCGGCAGCGCCCAGGGGGTAGGGTACAATGAGCAGTTCTTC. Full variable domain (rest looked up from reference TRBV9 and TRBJ2-1): DSGVTQTPKHLITATGQRVTLRCSPRSGDLSVYWYQQSLDQGLQFLIQYYNGEERAKGNILERFSAQQFPDLHSELNLSSLELGDSALYFCAGSAQGVGYNEQFFGPGTRLTVL.

This sequence joins TRBV7-3 and TRBJ1-2; 9 bases match TRBD1. The CDR3 consists of 15 residues. Germline CDR1 SGHTA, CDR2 FQGTGA. V gave up 4 bases and J gave up 4 bases; unmatched junction bases: 7. The CDR3 nucleotides are TGTGCCAGCAGCTCAGATTACAGGGGGCCCTATGGCTACACCTTC. Translating it yields CASSSDYRGPYGYTF.

This clone was seen just once. The chain is built from TRBV3-1 (or the pseudogene TRBV3-2) and TRBJ2-3; no clear D gene. Germline lookup yields CDR1 LGHDT and CDR2 YNNKEL (reference sequence). The CDR3 totals 12 residues. The V and J ends lost 8 bases and 4 bases respectively, with 10 bases between them. CDR3 region: CASAQTSDTQYF. CDR3 DNA sequence: TGTGCCAGCGCCCAGACTTCAGATACGCAGTATTTT.

The J gene is TRBJ1-1, the V gene TRBV18; the D gene is possibly TRBD1 (5 bases). The V and J ends lost 3 bases and 2 bases respectively, with 10 bases between them. This CDR3 has 14 amino acids. The V gene's germline CDR1 is KGHSH and CDR2 LQKENI. Here the CDR3 DNA reads TGTGCCAGCTCACCCCAGACAGATAACACTGAAGCTTTCTTT. Translating gives CASSPQTDNTEAFF.

The CDR3 is CASSPTGVYNEQFF. DNA for the CDR3: TGCGCCAGCAGTCCGACGGGGGTCTACAATGAGCAGTTCTTC. V is TRBV5-1 and J is TRBJ2-1; a possible D gene is TRBD2 (6 bases). The CDR3 spans 14 residues. Germline lookup yields CDR1 SGHRS and CDR2 YFSETQ. Trimming took off 5 bases at V and 3 bases at J, with 12 bases between the two ends.

The rearrangement links TRBV10-3 to TRBJ2-1; TRBD1 is a possible D gene (6 bases). Germline V gene sequence: CDR1 ENHRY, CDR2 SYGVKD. V lost 2 bases and J 4 bases, leaving 12 bases between the germline ends. This CDR3 comprises 15 residues. CDR3 DNA sequence: TGTGCCATCAGTGAGACAGGGTATGGATACAATGAGCAGTTCTTC. Translating gives CAISETGYGYNEQFF.

The rearrangement joins TRBV19 to TRBJ2-7; the match to TRBD2 covers 11 bases. CDR3 length equals 16 residues. Germline CDR1 and CDR2: LNHDA and SQIVND (reference sequence). Trimming cost V 4 bases and J 3 bases; bases outside gene matches: 8. CDR3 sequence (DNA): TGTGCCAGTAGTACCACCGGGACTAGCGGATTCTACGAGCAGTACTTC. As protein: CASSTTGTSGFYEQYF.

The CDR3 nucleotides read TGTGCCAGCAGCCGAAACCTACAGGGGAATGAGCAGTTCTTC. This translates into CASSRNLQGNEQFF. This rearrangement joins TRBV4-2 to TRBJ2-1; 7 nucleotides line up with TRBD1. Looked up from germline, CDR1 is LGHNA and CDR2 is YNFKEQ. Trimming took 4 bases from V and 7 from J; bases not matched to a gene: 7. This CDR3 is 14 amino acids long.

The gene calls are TRBV2 and TRBJ1-6; D possibly corresponds to TRBD1 (5 bases). V was cut by 5 bases and J by 8 bases, with 19 bases left in between. CDR3 size: 16 residues. Per the germline V gene, CDR1 is SNHLY and CDR2 is FYNNEI. The CDR3 here is CASSLGIWGGDSPLHF. Written as DNA, the CDR3 is TGTGCCAGCAGTTTGGGGATCTGGGGCGGGGATTCACCCCTCCACTTT.

J is TRBJ2-7 and V is TRBV7-3, with D tentatively TRBD1 (5 bases). CDR1 and CDR2 (germline): SGHTA, FQGTGA. The CDR3 extends over 12 amino acids. The ends were cut back, 1 base at V and 5 bases at J, with 6 bases in the middle. CDR3 nucleotides: TGTGCCAGCAGCTTAAGGGGCAACGAGCAGTACTTC. Its protein is CASSLRGNEQYF.

The chain employs TRBV12-2 and TRBJ2-5; the tabulated D call, TRBD1, remains unverified against the DNA. TRBV12-2 is given as a pseudogene. The CDR3 runs to 15 residues. CDR3 sequence reads: CASRPRGQRQETQYF. CDR3 bases: TGTGCAAGTCGCCCTAGGGGCCAGAGACAAGAGACCCAGTACTTC.

The chain employs TRBV27 and TRBJ2-7; TRBD2 aligns across 10 bases. Germline CDR1 reads MNHEY; CDR2 reads SMNVEV (reference sequence). V dropped 5 bases and J dropped 4; count of bases not matched to a gene: 8. This CDR3 is built from 15 residues. CDR3 nucleotide sequence: TGTGCCAGCAGTAGCACTAGCGGGATTACTTACGAGCAGTACTTC. Its translation: CASSSTSGITYEQYF.

The chain is built from TRBV6-1 and TRBJ1-6; weak D call: TRBD1 (5 bases). The CDR3 loop spans 14 amino acids. Trimming stripped 2 bases from V and 7 bases from J, with 9 bases between. Germline CDR1 MNHNS, CDR2 SASEGT. The CDR3 protein is CASSEQGPNSPLHF. The CDR3 nucleotides read TGTGCCAGCAGTGAACAGGGCCCCAATTCACCCCTCCACTTT.

V gene TRBV28 combines with J gene TRBJ2-7; 9 nucleotides align to TRBD1. The germline V gene has CDR1 MDHEN and CDR2 SYDVKM. The ends lost 4 bases at V and 2 bases at J; junction bases unmatched: 6. The CDR3 covers 15 residues. CDR3 bases: TGTGCCAGCAGTTCCGGACAGGGGCTGACCTACGAGCAGTACTTC. This translates into CASSSGQGLTYEQYF. The variable domain in full, completed from reference TRBV28 and TRBJ2-7, reads DVKVTQSSRYLVKRTGEKVFLECVQDMDHENMFWYRQDPGLGLRLIYFSYDVKMKEKGDIPEGYSVSREKKERFSLILESASTNQTSMYLCASSSGQGLTYEQYFGPGTRLTVT.

The chain combines TRBV18 with TRBJ1-2; maybe TRBD1 (6 bases). The CDR3 contains 14 residues. Germline V CDR1 and CDR2: KGHSH, LQKENI. V dropped 2 bases and J dropped 2 bases, with 9 bases sitting between them. This CDR3 is CASSPSRGNYGYTF. In nucleotides, the CDR3 is TGTGCCAGCTCACCAAGTAGGGGGAACTATGGCTACACCTTC.

The chain uses TRBV20-1 and TRBJ2-4; 9 bases map to TRBD2. With V trimmed by 3 bases and J by 8 bases, 8 bases remained unmatched. CDR1 is DFQATT, CDR2 SNEGSKA, per germline (reference sequence). This CDR3 comprises 14 residues. The DNA of the CDR3 is TGCAGTGCTAGTGGCGCTAGCGGGGATGACATTCAGTACTTC. Its translation is CSASGASGDDIQYF.

V usage is TRBV2 and J usage is TRBJ2-3, with 8 nucleotides matching TRBD2. Germline CDR1 is SNHLY and CDR2 is FYNNEI. J gave up 4 bases and V 7 bases, and 10 bases lay outside the gene matches. There are 15 residues in the CDR3. CDR3 sequence: CASKFDGREADTQYF. CDR3 DNA sequence: TGTGCCAGCAAATTTGACGGGAGGGAAGCAGATACGCAGTATTTT.

The chain is built from TRBV7-8 and TRBJ2-1, with D perhaps matching TRBD2 (5 bases). The CDR3 length is 14 residues. Germline V lookup: CDR1 SGHVS, CDR2 FQNEAQ. V was pared by 5 bases and J by 8 bases, with 16 bases between. The chain's CDR3 is CASSPERSRHEQFF. The CDR3 region has the DNA TGTGCCAGCAGCCCCGAGCGGTCTCGGCATGAGCAGTTCTTC.

This chain links TRBV7-8 with TRBJ2-1; 8 bases line up with TRBD2. The ends lost 2 bases at V and 0 bases at J; junction bases unmatched: 15. The CDR3 length is 20 residues. CDR1 and CDR2 (germline): SGHVS, FQNEAQ. The CDR3 DNA reads TGTGCCAGCAGCTTAAAGGAGACTAGCGCCGCCGCGATCTCCTACAATGAGCAGTTCTTC. Its protein is CASSLKETSAAAISYNEQFF.

The chain combines TRBV6-1 with TRBJ1-5, with D maybe TRBD1 (5 bases). With 2 bases removed from V and 4 bases from J, the gap between germline ends came to 12 bases. The CDR3 is 15 residues long. The germline V gene has CDR1 MNHNS and CDR2 SASEGT. The CDR3 nucleotides read TGTGCCAGCAGTGAAACCTCGGGGGGGAATCAGCCCCAGCATTTT. The encoded protein is CASSETSGGNQPQHF.

The chain links TRBV4-1 to TRBJ2-7, with D perhaps matching TRBD1 (6 bases). The CDR3 is 16 residues long. V dropped 6 bases and J dropped 3 bases, with 21 bases sitting between them. CDR1 and CDR2 from the germline V gene are MGHRA and YSYEKL. The CDR3 DNA reads TGCGCCAGCAGACAGGGCGTCAGCGACCCCTACTACGAGCAGTACTTC. This encodes CASRQGVSDPYYEQYF.

The genes are TRBV6-2 or TRBV6-3 and TRBJ2-3; TRBD1 is a possible D gene (6 bases). The CDR3 has 15 residues. V was cut by 6 bases and J by 0 bases, with 13 bases left in between. Germline assignment: CDR1 MNHEY and CDR2 SVGEGT. CDR3: CASSQDRDSTDTQYF. The CDR3 nucleotides read TGTGCCAGCAGCCAGGACAGAGATAGCACAGATACGCAGTATTTT.

This clone has only a few counts. The chain has TRBV5-6 and TRBJ2-7, with TRBD1 as a possible D gene (5 bases). With 4 bases removed from V and 0 bases from J, the gap between germline ends came to 23 bases. The CDR3 sequence is 18 residues long. The germline gives CDR1 SGHDT, CDR2 YYEEEE. The CDR3 loop is CASSPLLDSLRTSYEQYF. The CDR3 DNA reads TGTGCCAGCAGCCCTCTATTAGACAGCCTTAGGACCTCCTACGAGCAGTACTTC.

This clone appeared a few times. The rearrangement joins TRBV19 to TRBJ2-1, with D perhaps TRBD1 (5 bases). CDR1 and CDR2 from the germline V gene are LNHDA and SQIVND (reference sequence). CDR3 size: 15 residues. Trimming removed 5 bases at V and 0 bases at J, with 11 bases between. The CDR3 is CASSQQESSYNEQFF. The CDR3 DNA reads TGTGCCAGTAGTCAACAGGAGAGCTCCTACAATGAGCAGTTCTTC. Full variable domain (rest looked up from reference TRBV19 and TRBJ2-1): DGGITQSPKYLFRKEGQNVTLSCEQNLNHDAMYWYRQDPGQGLRLIYYSQIVNDFQKGDIAEGYSVSREKKESFPLTVTSAQKNPTAFYLCASSQQESSYNEQFFGPGTRLTVL.